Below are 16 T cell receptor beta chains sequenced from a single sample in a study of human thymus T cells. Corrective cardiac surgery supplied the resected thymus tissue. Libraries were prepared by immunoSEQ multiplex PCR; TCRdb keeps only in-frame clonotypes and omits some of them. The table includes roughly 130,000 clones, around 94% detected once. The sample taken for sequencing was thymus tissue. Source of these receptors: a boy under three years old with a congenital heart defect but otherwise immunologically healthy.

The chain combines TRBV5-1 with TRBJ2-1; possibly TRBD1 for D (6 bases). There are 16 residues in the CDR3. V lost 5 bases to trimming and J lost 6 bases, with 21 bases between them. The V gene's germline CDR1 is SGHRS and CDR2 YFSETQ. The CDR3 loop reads CASSFRGWLDGNEQFF. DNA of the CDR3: TGCGCCAGCAGTTTTAGGGGGTGGCTAGACGGCAATGAGCAGTTCTTC.

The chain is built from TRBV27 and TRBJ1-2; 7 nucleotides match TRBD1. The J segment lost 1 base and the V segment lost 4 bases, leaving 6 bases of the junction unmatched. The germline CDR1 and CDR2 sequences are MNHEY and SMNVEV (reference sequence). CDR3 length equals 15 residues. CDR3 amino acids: CASSSPRQGNYGYTF. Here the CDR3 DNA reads TGTGCCAGCAGTTCCCCGAGACAGGGTAACTATGGCTACACCTTC.

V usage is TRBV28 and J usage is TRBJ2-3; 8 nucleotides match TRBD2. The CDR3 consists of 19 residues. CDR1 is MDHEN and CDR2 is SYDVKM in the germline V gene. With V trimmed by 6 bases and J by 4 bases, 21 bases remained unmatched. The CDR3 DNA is TGTGCCAGCAGCCCCCACGGTCAATCCGTAGCGGGGTTCCCAGATACGCAGTATTTT. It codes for CASSPHGQSVAGFPDTQYF.

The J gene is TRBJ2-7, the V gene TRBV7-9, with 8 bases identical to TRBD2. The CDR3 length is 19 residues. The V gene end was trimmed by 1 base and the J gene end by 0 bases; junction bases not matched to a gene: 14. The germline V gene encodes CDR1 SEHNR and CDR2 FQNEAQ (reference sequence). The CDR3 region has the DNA TGTGCCAGCAGCTTAGAGCGAGCGGGGGCCTCCCGGGCCTCCTACGAGCAGTACTTC. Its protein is CASSLERAGASRASYEQYF.

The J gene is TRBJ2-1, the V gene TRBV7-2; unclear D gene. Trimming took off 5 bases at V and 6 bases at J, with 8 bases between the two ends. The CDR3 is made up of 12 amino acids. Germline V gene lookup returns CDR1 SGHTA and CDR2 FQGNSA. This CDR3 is CASSPARNEQFF. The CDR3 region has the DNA TGTGCCAGCAGCCCAGCGCGCAATGAGCAGTTCTTC.

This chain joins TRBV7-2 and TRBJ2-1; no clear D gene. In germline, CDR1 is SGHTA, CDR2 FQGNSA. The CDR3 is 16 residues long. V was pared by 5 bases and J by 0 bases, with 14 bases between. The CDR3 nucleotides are TGTGCCAGCAGCCCAGTTCGGGTCTTCTCCTACAATGAGCAGTTCTTC. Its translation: CASSPVRVFSYNEQFF. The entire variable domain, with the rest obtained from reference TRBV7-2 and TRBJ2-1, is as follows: GAGVSQSPSNKVTEKGKDVELRCDPISGHTALYWYRQSLGQGLEFLIYFQGNSAPDKSGLPSDRFSAERTGGSVSTLTIQRTQQEDSAVYLCASSPVRVFSYNEQFFGPGTRLTVL.

CDR3 sequence: CASSFEDYYGYTF. In nucleotides, the CDR3 is TGTGCCAGCAGCTTCGAGGACTACTATGGCTACACCTTC. This sequence joins TRBV7-6 and TRBJ1-2; D unclear. The CDR3 sequence is 13 residues long. Deletions cut 3 bases from V and 3 bases from J, with 8 bases between. The germline CDR1 and CDR2 sequences are SGHVS and FNYEAQ.

CDR3 nucleotides: TGTGCCAGCAGCTCCGGGGCCATTCCTTGGTACCAAGAGACCCAGTACTTC. Its translation is CASSSGAIPWYQETQYF. The chain recombines TRBV4-2 with TRBJ2-5, with D perhaps assigned TRBD1 or TRBD2 (5 bases each). Germline loops: CDR1 LGHNA, CDR2 YNFKEQ. V gave up 5 bases and J gave up 0 bases, with 19 bases separating them. The CDR3 extends over 17 amino acids.

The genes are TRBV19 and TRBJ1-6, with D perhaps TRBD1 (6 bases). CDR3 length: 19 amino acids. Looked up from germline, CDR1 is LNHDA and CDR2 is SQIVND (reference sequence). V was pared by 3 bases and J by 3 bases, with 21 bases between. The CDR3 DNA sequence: TGTGCCAGTAGTATGGGGGCCAGGGAGACGAAACGCTATAATTCACCCCTCCACTTT. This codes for CASSMGARETKRYNSPLHF.

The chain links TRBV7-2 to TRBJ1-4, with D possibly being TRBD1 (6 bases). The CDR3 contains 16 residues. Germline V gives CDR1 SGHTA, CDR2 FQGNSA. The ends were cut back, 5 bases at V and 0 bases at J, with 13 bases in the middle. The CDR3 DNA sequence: TGTGCCAGCAGCCCGGGACACAGCCCAACTAATGAAAAACTGTTTTTT. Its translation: CASSPGHSPTNEKLFF. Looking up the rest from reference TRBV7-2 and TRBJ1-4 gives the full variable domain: GAGVSQSPSNKVTEKGKDVELRCDPISGHTALYWYRQSLGQGLEFLIYFQGNSAPDKSGLPSDRFSAERTGGSVSTLTIQRTQQEDSAVYLCASSPGHSPTNEKLFFGSGTQLSVL.

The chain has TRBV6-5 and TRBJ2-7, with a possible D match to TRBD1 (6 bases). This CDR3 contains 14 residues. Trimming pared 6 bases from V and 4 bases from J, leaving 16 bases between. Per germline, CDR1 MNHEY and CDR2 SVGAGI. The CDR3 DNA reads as TGTGCCAGCAGCCGGATAGGGGGAGAGTACGAGCAGTACTTC. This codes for CASSRIGGEYEQYF.

This CDR3 is CAWNTMLYEQYF. The CDR3, as DNA: TGTGCCTGGAATACTATGCTATACGAGCAGTACTTC. V gene TRBV30 combines with J gene TRBJ2-7, with D uncertain. The CDR3 contains 12 residues. With 4 bases removed from V and 4 bases from J, the gap between germline ends came to 11 bases. Germline CDR1 and CDR2: GTSNPN and SVGIG (reference sequence). Complete variable domain (other parts from reference TRBV30 and TRBJ2-7): SQTIHQWPATLVQPVGSPLSLECTVEGTSNPNLYWYRQAAGRGLQLLFYSVGIGQISSEVPQNLSASRPQDRQFILSSKKLLLSDSGFYLCAWNTMLYEQYFGPGTRLTVT.

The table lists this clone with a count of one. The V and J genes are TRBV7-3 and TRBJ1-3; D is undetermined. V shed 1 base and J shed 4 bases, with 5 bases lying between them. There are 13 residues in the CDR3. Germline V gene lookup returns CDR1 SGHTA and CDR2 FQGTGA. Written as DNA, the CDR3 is TGTGCCAGCAGCTTAATCGGGGGAAACACCATATATTTT. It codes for CASSLIGGNTIYF.

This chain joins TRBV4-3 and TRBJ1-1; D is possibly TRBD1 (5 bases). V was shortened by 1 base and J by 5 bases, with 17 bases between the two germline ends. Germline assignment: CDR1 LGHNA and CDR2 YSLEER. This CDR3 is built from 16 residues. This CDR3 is CASSQARGPEGTEAFF. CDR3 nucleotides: TGCGCCAGCAGCCAAGCCCGGGGCCCGGAGGGGACTGAAGCTTTCTTT.

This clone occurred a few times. The CDR3 DNA sequence: TGCAGCGCTGATGGAGGACAGGGATTAAGCGAGCAGTACTTC. It codes for CSADGGQGLSEQYF. The chain recombines TRBV29-1 with TRBJ2-7, with 8 bases that match TRBD1. The trim removed 7 bases at V and 6 bases at J, leaving 14 bases unmatched. Germline assignment: CDR1 SQVTM and CDR2 ANQGSEA. This CDR3 is 14 amino acids long.

The CDR3 DNA is TGTGCCAGCAGTTTTTCCCAGGGACGGTTTGACTACGAGCAGTACTTC. This sequence encodes CASSFSQGRFDYEQYF. The V and J genes are TRBV28 and TRBJ2-7, with D perhaps matching TRBD1 or TRBD2 (5 bases each). The CDR3 covers 16 residues. Germline V gene lookup returns CDR1 MDHEN and CDR2 SYDVKM. With 3 bases removed from V and 3 bases from J, the gap between germline ends came to 18 bases. Complete variable domain (other parts from reference TRBV28 and TRBJ2-7): DVKVTQSSRYLVKRTGEKVFLECVQDMDHENMFWYRQDPGLGLRLIYFSYDVKMKEKGDIPEGYSVSREKKERFSLILESASTNQTSMYLCASSFSQGRFDYEQYFGPGTRLTVT.